A selection of T cell receptor beta chains follows, all from one sample in a study of blood T cells in healthy people across ages. TCRdb passed the 5' RACE reads through MiXCR, listing each CDR3 protein once. This sample has 1.8 million or so distinct CDR3 sequences; roughly two fifths occur once, and the top ten carry about 21%. Sequencing input: blood. The receptors here all came from a human donor in good health. Each CDR3 is given with its conserved first and last residue. Each record gives: V gene, J gene, D gene, clone size, CDR3 protein, CDR3 DNA. The D gene is left open where the match is weak. Clone size, where shown, is once, few, many, or a class for clones that have expanded.

v_call: TRBV7-2; j_call: TRBJ1-2; d_call: TRBD1; clone_size: NA; cdr3_aa: CASSPQGGSPYGYTF; cdr3_nt: TGTGCCAGCAGCCCTCAGGGGGGATCGCCCTATGGCTACACCTTC
v_call: TRBV6-6; j_call: TRBJ2-7; d_call: NA; clone_size: NA; cdr3_aa: CASSSPEGQYEQYF; cdr3_nt: TGTGCCAGCAGTTCCCCGGAGGGACAGTACGAGCAGTACTTC
v_call: TRBV7-8; j_call: TRBJ2-7; d_call: NA; clone_size: few; cdr3_aa: CASSSLGIGGYEQYF; cdr3_nt: TGTGCCAGCAGCTCCCTGGGAATAGGGGGCTACGAGCAGTACTTC
v_call: TRBV6-6; j_call: TRBJ2-1; d_call: TRBD1; clone_size: NA; cdr3_aa: CASSYTGQGGSHNEQFF; cdr3_nt: TGTGCCAGCAGTTACACCGGACAGGGGGGCTCCCACAATGAGCAGTTCTTC
v_call: TRBV7-2; j_call: TRBJ2-7; d_call: NA; clone_size: NA; cdr3_aa: CASSLPQVPYEQYF; cdr3_nt: TGTGCCAGCAGCCTCCCACAGGTTCCCTACGAGCAGTACTTC
v_call: TRBV7-9; j_call: TRBJ1-1; d_call: NA; clone_size: once; cdr3_aa: CASSLEDSGAFF; cdr3_nt: TGTGCCAGCAGCTTAGAGGACAGTGGAGCTTTCTTT
v_call: TRBV4-1; j_call: TRBJ1-6; d_call: TRBD1; clone_size: once; cdr3_aa: CASSPRQGGLNSPPHF; cdr3_nt: TGCGCCAGCAGCCCGAGACAGGGAGGTTTGAATTCACCCCCCCACTTT
v_call: TRBV12-3/TRBV12-4; j_call: TRBJ1-2; d_call: TRBD1; clone_size: few; cdr3_aa: CASSSSMTGQGNYGYTF; cdr3_nt: TGTGCCAGCAGTTCCTCGATGACTGGACAGGGAAACTATGGCTACACCTTC
v_call: TRBV5-1; j_call: TRBJ2-5; d_call: NA; clone_size: NA; cdr3_aa: CASSLDYRQETQYF; cdr3_nt: TGCGCCAGCAGCTTGGATTACAGACAAGAGACCCAGTACTTC
v_call: TRBV10-3; j_call: TRBJ2-1; d_call: NA; clone_size: NA; cdr3_aa: CAISGGGQSSYNEQFF; cdr3_nt: TGTGCCATCAGCGGCGGGGGACAGAGCTCCTACAATGAGCAGTTCTTC
v_call: TRBV5-1; j_call: TRBJ2-7; d_call: NA; clone_size: NA; cdr3_aa: CASSLVDSVLYEQYF; cdr3_nt: TGCGCCAGCAGCTTGGTGGACAGCGTCCTCTACGAGCAGTACTTC
v_call: TRBV4-1; j_call: TRBJ1-2; d_call: TRBD1; clone_size: NA; cdr3_aa: CASSPQSTGGPKDYTF; cdr3_nt: TGCGCCAGCAGCCCCCAATCGACAGGGGGCCCTAAAGACTACACCTTC
v_call: TRBV20-1; j_call: TRBJ2-5; d_call: NA; clone_size: few; cdr3_aa: CSAKGYLGETQYF; cdr3_nt: TGCAGTGCCAAGGGCTACCTAGGAGAGACCCAGTACTTC
v_call: TRBV7-2; j_call: TRBJ2-7; d_call: TRBD2; clone_size: NA; cdr3_aa: CASSLLRGGAFDEQYF; cdr3_nt: TGTGCCAGCAGCTTATTGCGCGGGGGGGCGTTCGACGAGCAGTACTTC
v_call: TRBV5-1; j_call: TRBJ2-7; d_call: NA; clone_size: NA; cdr3_aa: CASSFQGRYEQYF; cdr3_nt: TGCGCCAGCAGCTTCCAGGGAAGGTACGAGCAGTACTTC
v_call: TRBV6-2/TRBV6-3; j_call: TRBJ1-2; d_call: NA; clone_size: NA; cdr3_aa: CASSPTVPNYGYTF; cdr3_nt: TGTGCCAGCAGTCCGACAGTCCCTAACTATGGCTACACCTTC
v_call: TRBV5-1; j_call: TRBJ2-4; d_call: NA; clone_size: NA; cdr3_aa: CASSPVLIAKNIQYF; cdr3_nt: TGCGCCAGCAGCCCAGTCCTGATAGCCAAAAACATTCAGTACTTC
v_call: TRBV12-5; j_call: TRBJ2-7; d_call: TRBD2; clone_size: NA; cdr3_aa: CASAQRAGVSYNEQYF; cdr3_nt: TGTGCTAGTGCTCAAAGAGCGGGGGTCTCCTACAATGAGCAGTACTTC
v_call: TRBV20-1; j_call: TRBJ1-2; d_call: NA; clone_size: NA; cdr3_aa: CSARTVQIYGYTF; cdr3_nt: TGCAGTGCTAGGACAGTCCAAATCTATGGCTACACCTTC
v_call: TRBV7-6; j_call: TRBJ2-7; d_call: NA; clone_size: few; cdr3_aa: CASSLGGHPSYEQYF; cdr3_nt: TGTGCCAGCAGCTTAGGAGGACACCCCTCCTACGAGCAGTACTTC
v_call: TRBV19; j_call: TRBJ2-7; d_call: NA; clone_size: NA; cdr3_aa: CASMGGQGLSYEQYF; cdr3_nt: TGTGCCAGTATGGGGGGGCAGGGACTCTCCTACGAGCAGTACTTC
v_call: TRBV29-1; j_call: TRBJ2-1; d_call: NA; clone_size: NA; cdr3_aa: CSVDGGSSYNEQFF; cdr3_nt: TGCAGCGTTGATGGGGGGAGCTCCTACAATGAGCAGTTCTTC
v_call: TRBV3-1; j_call: TRBJ2-7; d_call: NA; clone_size: few; cdr3_aa: CASSQEGQTYEQYF; cdr3_nt: TGTGCCAGCAGCCAAGAGGGTCAAACCTACGAGCAGTACTTC
v_call: TRBV6-5; j_call: TRBJ2-3; d_call: NA; clone_size: NA; cdr3_aa: CASSYKSSTDTQYF; cdr3_nt: TGTGCCAGCAGTTACAAATCTAGCACAGATACGCAGTATTTT
v_call: TRBV5-1; j_call: TRBJ1-4; d_call: TRBD1; clone_size: NA; cdr3_aa: CASSRPWTGGDEKLFF; cdr3_nt: TGCGCCAGCAGCCGCCCCTGGACAGGGGGAGACGAAAAACTGTTTTTT
v_call: TRBV20-1; j_call: TRBJ1-5; d_call: NA; clone_size: once; cdr3_aa: CSASPTPRVSMYQPQHF; cdr3_nt: TGCAGTGCTAGCCCTACACCGCGGGTCTCGATGTATCAGCCCCAGCATTTT
v_call: TRBV6-2/TRBV6-3; j_call: TRBJ2-5; d_call: NA; clone_size: few; cdr3_aa: CASSYGFPSETQYF; cdr3_nt: TGTGCCAGCAGTTACGGTTTCCCTAGTGAGACCCAGTACTTC
v_call: TRBV7-2; j_call: TRBJ1-5; d_call: NA; clone_size: once; cdr3_aa: CASSLEAQNQPQHF; cdr3_nt: TGTGCCAGCAGCTTAGAGGCGCAGAATCAGCCCCAGCATTTT
v_call: TRBV10-3; j_call: TRBJ2-3; d_call: TRBD2; clone_size: NA; cdr3_aa: CAISELAPDTQYF; cdr3_nt: TGTGCCATCAGTGAACTAGCGCCAGATACGCAGTATTTT
v_call: TRBV29-1; j_call: TRBJ2-3; d_call: NA; clone_size: few; cdr3_aa: CSVGQPNTDTQYF; cdr3_nt: TGCAGCGTTGGCCAGCCGAACACAGATACGCAGTATTTT
v_call: TRBV12-5; j_call: TRBJ1-2; d_call: NA; clone_size: NA; cdr3_aa: CASGLDTPGYGYTF; cdr3_nt: TGTGCTAGTGGTTTGGATACCCCAGGATATGGCTACACCTTC
v_call: TRBV29-1; j_call: TRBJ2-5; d_call: NA; clone_size: many; cdr3_aa: CSVDLQETQYF; cdr3_nt: TGCAGCGTTGACTTGCAAGAGACCCAGTACTTC
v_call: TRBV7-2; j_call: TRBJ2-5; d_call: NA; clone_size: NA; cdr3_aa: CASSSRVGSETQYF; cdr3_nt: TGTGCCAGCAGCAGTAGGGTAGGGTCAGAGACCCAGTACTTC
v_call: TRBV20-1; j_call: TRBJ2-1; d_call: TRBD2; clone_size: NA; cdr3_aa: CSARHLRLGRGEQFF; cdr3_nt: TGCAGTGCTAGACATCTGCGACTAGGGAGGGGTGAGCAGTTCTTC
v_call: TRBV12-3/TRBV12-4; j_call: TRBJ1-5; d_call: NA; clone_size: few; cdr3_aa: CASSLVEWVGGQPQHF; cdr3_nt: TGTGCCAGCAGTTTAGTGGAGTGGGTGGGGGGTCAGCCCCAGCATTTT
v_call: TRBV7-2; j_call: TRBJ1-5; d_call: NA; clone_size: many; cdr3_aa: CASSHDSQPQHF; cdr3_nt: TGTGCCAGCAGCCACGATAGCCAGCCCCAGCATTTT
v_call: TRBV6-6; j_call: TRBJ2-1; d_call: NA; clone_size: NA; cdr3_aa: CASSALHSSCNEQFF; cdr3_nt: TGTGCCAGCAGTGCCCTGCACAGCTCCTGCAATGAGCAGTTCTTC
v_call: TRBV7-9; j_call: TRBJ2-5; d_call: NA; clone_size: few; cdr3_aa: CASSPVLGGQETQYF; cdr3_nt: TGTGCCAGCAGCCCAGTTTTAGGGGGGCAAGAGACCCAGTACTTC
v_call: TRBV12-3/TRBV12-4; j_call: TRBJ1-1; d_call: NA; clone_size: few; cdr3_aa: CASTVGLSEAFF; cdr3_nt: TGTGCCAGCACCGTGGGACTTTCTGAAGCTTTCTTT
v_call: TRBV27; j_call: TRBJ2-5; d_call: TRBD2; clone_size: NA; cdr3_aa: CASSAPFRGGAKEQYF; cdr3_nt: TGTGCCAGCAGCGCCCCTTTTCGCGGGGGGGCAAAAGAGCAGTACTTC
v_call: TRBV7-2; j_call: TRBJ1-2; d_call: NA; clone_size: few; cdr3_aa: CASSFWGDRGYTF; cdr3_nt: TGTGCCAGCAGCTTCTGGGGGGATCGTGGCTACACCTTC
v_call: TRBV18; j_call: TRBJ1-1; d_call: NA; clone_size: NA; cdr3_aa: CASSPRNQGGYTEAFF; cdr3_nt: TGTGCCAGCTCACCACGCAACCAGGGCGGGTACACTGAAGCTTTCTTT
v_call: TRBV28; j_call: TRBJ2-7; d_call: TRBD1; clone_size: NA; cdr3_aa: CASSFVGTGGREQYF; cdr3_nt: TGTGCCAGCAGTTTTGTTGGGACAGGGGGGCGCGAGCAGTACTTC
v_call: TRBV7-9; j_call: TRBJ1-1; d_call: NA; clone_size: NA; cdr3_aa: CASSSWRGGDTEAFF; cdr3_nt: TGTGCCAGCAGCTCCTGGCGGGGCGGTGACACTGAAGCTTTCTTT
v_call: TRBV9; j_call: TRBJ2-5; d_call: NA; clone_size: NA; cdr3_aa: CASSVDVIVGDEQYF; cdr3_nt: TGTGCCAGCAGCGTAGACGTCATTGTAGGCGATGAGCAGTACTTC
v_call: TRBV11-2; j_call: TRBJ2-5; d_call: NA; clone_size: NA; cdr3_aa: CASSLVEGQQETQYF; cdr3_nt: TGTGCCAGCAGCTTAGTAGAAGGACAGCAAGAGACCCAGTACTTC
v_call: TRBV20-1; j_call: TRBJ2-5; d_call: TRBD2; clone_size: NA; cdr3_aa: CSVTAPGTSGQETQYF; cdr3_nt: TGCAGTGTAACGGCCCCCGGGACTAGCGGTCAAGAGACCCAGTACTTC
v_call: TRBV4-3; j_call: TRBJ2-1; d_call: NA; clone_size: few; cdr3_aa: CASSQEYNNEQFF; cdr3_nt: TGCGCCAGCAGCCAAGAGTATAACAATGAGCAGTTCTTC
v_call: TRBV20-1; j_call: TRBJ1-5; d_call: TRBD1; clone_size: NA; cdr3_aa: CSASIPGQFNQPQHF; cdr3_nt: TGCAGTGCTAGCATTCCGGGACAGTTCAATCAGCCCCAGCATTTT
v_call: TRBV29-1; j_call: TRBJ2-7; d_call: NA; clone_size: NA; cdr3_aa: CSVSGQTLGYEQYF; cdr3_nt: TGCAGCGTTTCCGGACAGACGTTAGGATACGAGCAGTACTTC